This is a list of T cell receptor beta chains from one sample in a study of T cell responses to AZD1222 COVID-19 vaccine. Only in-frame clones appear in the TCRdb table, and some are missing; sequencing was by immunoSEQ multiplex PCR. The table includes under 150,000 clones, about 91% detected once. Sequenced material: peripheral blood, taken 28 days after the second AZD1222 dose. The receptors stem from an adult who received the AZD1222 COVID-19 vaccine. The CDR3 runs from the conserved cysteine through the conserved F or W. D genes are given only for firm matches. Expanded clones are given a class, and other clones once, few, many or no size at all.

-	TRBV4-1	TRBJ1-2	-	CASSDGILGSLYGYTF
TRBD1	TRBV6-6	TRBJ1-1	-	CASSRGRGAFF
-	TRBV19	TRBJ2-2	-	CASSIGGSGTGELFF
-	TRBV4-1	TRBJ2-3	-	CASSQGVSTDTQYF
TRBD1	TRBV3-1/TRBV3-2	TRBJ2-7	-	CASSQGPGGHYEQYF
-	TRBV3-1/TRBV3-2	TRBJ1-2	once	CASSSARFYGYTF
TRBD1	TRBV6-6	TRBJ1-6	-	CASSRWRDSSNSPLHF
TRBD2	TRBV6-5	TRBJ2-1	-	CASSQRGGVEQFF
-	TRBV27	TRBJ1-2	-	CASSSVASGYGYTF
-	TRBV6-4	TRBJ1-5	-	CASSALGGSNQPQHF
TRBD1	TRBV6-2/TRBV6-3	TRBJ1-2	-	CASSPGTGDGYTF
-	TRBV11-2	TRBJ2-3	few	CASSRDPDTQYF
-	TRBV7-9	TRBJ1-5	-	CASSSTRDNQPQHF
-	TRBV12-3/TRBV12-4	TRBJ1-5	-	CASSLSPDQPQHF
TRBD1	TRBV19	TRBJ1-1	-	CASSIDGAGGQEAFF
-	TRBV6-5	TRBJ1-4	-	CASRDGGLDEKLFF
-	TRBV24-1	TRBJ1-2	-	CATSDSALGTYGYTF
TRBD1	TRBV7-3	TRBJ1-2	-	CASSPQGGPTAFGYTF
-	TRBV2	TRBJ1-6	few	CASSVEAGSNNSPLHF
-	TRBV7-9	TRBJ2-7	-	CASSLTSDHEQYF
-	TRBV5-1	TRBJ1-6	-	CASSLGGLGRSPLHF
TRBD1	TRBV19	TRBJ1-3	few	CASSLGQGRNTIYF
TRBD1	TRBV12-5	TRBJ1-5	-	CASGLALPLGTGPKRPQHF
-	TRBV4-1	TRBJ1-4	-	CASSQGNRVANEKLFF
TRBD2	TRBV2	TRBJ2-7	once	CAGRLAGEVGEQYF
-	TRBV2	TRBJ2-2	-	CASSELVKGTGELFF
-	TRBV9	TRBJ2-3	-	CASSVGAGPSTDTQYF
-	TRBV12-3/TRBV12-4	TRBJ2-1	-	CASSLKGRGKFF
TRBD1	TRBV4-1	TRBJ2-3	-	CASSHATLRDRGSVTDTQYF
-	TRBV19	TRBJ2-7	-	CASSIGTANYEQYF
TRBD2	TRBV30	TRBJ2-1	-	CATWTSLWVVF
-	TRBV27	TRBJ1-1	-	CASSLGLTNTEAFF
-	TRBV14	TRBJ1-3	-	CASRVTSGNTIYF
TRBD1	TRBV27	TRBJ2-3	-	CASSILPGTGGDTQYF
-	TRBV6-5	TRBJ2-3	-	CALRSLVTDTQYF
-	TRBV5-6	TRBJ1-3	-	CASLSYGRTSGNTIYF
TRBD1	TRBV2	TRBJ1-1	-	CASWWDRNTEAFF
-	TRBV12-3/TRBV12-4	TRBJ1-1	-	CASSGENTEAFF
TRBD1	TRBV7-3	TRBJ1-1	-	CASSPGQGLKAFF
-	TRBV6-6	TRBJ2-1	-	CASSYSGDYNEQFF